The rows below give T cell receptor beta chains drawn from one sample of a study of cytomegalovirus exposure and HLA in healthy donors. Repertoires were generated with immunoSEQ multiplex PCR, while TCRdb's copy carries only in-frame clones and drops some. The data hold about 150,000 clones, with around 78% observed a single time. The sample comprised PBMCs. Every receptor here comes from a man aged 40-55 years in good health and CMV-seronegative. Each CDR3 is given with its conserved first and last residue. A D gene is named only where the DNA matches it firmly. Size tells how often a clone was seen (once, few, many) or the class of an expanded clone, and some rows leave it out.

j_call: TRBJ1-2; clone_size: few; v_call: TRBV28; d_call: TRBD1; cdr3_aa: CASSFGTGEGYGYTF; cdr3_nt: TGTGCCAGCAGTTTCGGGACAGGGGAGGGCTATGGCTACACCTTC
j_call: TRBJ2-2; clone_size: .; v_call: TRBV4-2; d_call: .; cdr3_aa: CASSQAWLNTGELFF; cdr3_nt: TGTGCCAGCAGCCAAGCGTGGCTGAACACCGGGGAGCTGTTTTTT
j_call: TRBJ2-2; clone_size: .; v_call: TRBV5-1; d_call: TRBD1; cdr3_aa: CASSPTGGYTGELFF; cdr3_nt: TGCGCCAGCAGCCCTACAGGGGGATACACCGGGGAGCTGTTTTTT
j_call: TRBJ2-3; clone_size: .; v_call: TRBV4-3; d_call: TRBD2; cdr3_aa: CASSTRTSGSTDTQYF; cdr3_nt: TGCGCCAGCAGCACTCGGACTAGCGGGAGTACAGATACGCAGTATTTT
j_call: TRBJ2-3; clone_size: .; v_call: TRBV6-1; d_call: TRBD1; cdr3_aa: CASTDRGFSTDTQYF; cdr3_nt: TGTGCCAGCACAGACAGGGGCTTTAGCACAGATACGCAGTATTTT
j_call: TRBJ1-1; clone_size: .; v_call: TRBV19; d_call: .; cdr3_aa: CASSSGSDSTEAFF; cdr3_nt: TGTGCCAGTAGTAGCGGATCAGACAGCACTGAAGCTTTCTTT
j_call: TRBJ1-1; clone_size: .; v_call: TRBV6-1; d_call: .; cdr3_aa: CASSEIREWEAFF; cdr3_nt: TGTGCCAGCAGTGAAATCAGGGAATGGGAAGCTTTCTTT
j_call: TRBJ2-5; clone_size: .; v_call: TRBV7-2; d_call: .; cdr3_aa: CASSLGRLHQETQYF; cdr3_nt: TGTGCCAGCAGCTTAGGGAGACTCCACCAAGAGACCCAGTACTTC
j_call: TRBJ1-2; clone_size: .; v_call: TRBV5-4; d_call: .; cdr3_aa: CASSPQGGNGYTF; cdr3_nt: TGTGCCAGCAGCCCCCAGGGAGGGAATGGCTACACCTTC
j_call: TRBJ1-2; clone_size: .; v_call: TRBV7-8; d_call: TRBD1; cdr3_aa: CAIQGTVLNYGYTF; cdr3_nt: TGTGCCATCCAGGGGACAGTACTCAACTATGGCTACACCTTC
j_call: TRBJ2-3; clone_size: .; v_call: TRBV28; d_call: TRBD2; cdr3_aa: CASSPIGEGSDTQYF; cdr3_nt: TGTGCCAGCAGTCCCATAGGGGAGGGTTCAGATACGCAGTATTTT
j_call: TRBJ2-2; clone_size: .; v_call: TRBV10-2; d_call: .; cdr3_aa: CATSTLTNTGELFF; cdr3_nt: TGCGCCACCTCGACATTAACGAACACCGGGGAGCTGTTTTTT
j_call: TRBJ1-5; clone_size: few; v_call: TRBV28; d_call: .; cdr3_aa: CASSLLRGYQPQHF; cdr3_nt: TGTGCCAGCAGTTTATTAAGGGGATATCAGCCCCAGCATTTT
j_call: TRBJ1-4; clone_size: .; v_call: TRBV2; d_call: .; cdr3_aa: CASRDPRELFF; cdr3_nt: TGTGCCAGCAGGGACCCGCGGGAACTGTTTTTT
j_call: TRBJ1-5; clone_size: .; v_call: TRBV2; d_call: .; cdr3_aa: CASSRETPNQPQHF; cdr3_nt: TGTGCCAGCAGTCGGGAGACCCCCAATCAGCCCCAGCATTTT
j_call: TRBJ2-3; clone_size: .; v_call: TRBV29-1; d_call: TRBD1; cdr3_aa: CSVVGGAPGTDTQYF; cdr3_nt: TGCAGCGTTGTAGGGGGCGCCCCGGGCACAGATACGCAGTATTTT
j_call: TRBJ2-1; clone_size: .; v_call: TRBV2; d_call: TRBD2; cdr3_aa: CASKLVAGGDEQFF; cdr3_nt: TGTGCCAGCAAGTTGGTAGCGGGAGGGGATGAGCAGTTCTTC
j_call: TRBJ2-5; clone_size: few; v_call: TRBV11-3; d_call: .; cdr3_aa: CASSKTGKETQYF; cdr3_nt: TGTGCCAGCAGCAAAACAGGGAAAGAGACCCAGTACTTC
j_call: TRBJ2-3; clone_size: once; v_call: TRBV27; d_call: .; cdr3_aa: CASSLYGSTDTQYF; cdr3_nt: TGTGCCAGCAGTTTATACGGTAGCACAGATACGCAGTATTTT
j_call: TRBJ1-5; clone_size: .; v_call: TRBV13; d_call: .; cdr3_aa: CASSLRGSNQPQHF; cdr3_nt: TGTGCCAGCAGCCTCAGGGGTAGCAATCAGCCCCAGCATTTT
j_call: TRBJ1-1; clone_size: .; v_call: TRBV5-1; d_call: .; cdr3_aa: CASSLFQGSMAFF; cdr3_nt: TGCGCCAGCAGCTTATTCCAGGGGTCTATGGCTTTCTTT
j_call: TRBJ2-7; clone_size: .; v_call: TRBV28; d_call: TRBD1; cdr3_aa: CASSHRKGQGSTYEQYF; cdr3_nt: TGTGCCAGCAGTCACCGAAAGGGACAGGGATCCACCTACGAGCAGTACTTC
j_call: TRBJ1-2; clone_size: .; v_call: TRBV29-1; d_call: TRBD1; cdr3_aa: CSPGQGVDGYTF; cdr3_nt: TGCAGCCCGGGACAGGGGGTTGACGGCTACACCTTC
j_call: TRBJ2-1; clone_size: .; v_call: TRBV7-9; d_call: TRBD1; cdr3_aa: CSSSLEDRANEQFF; cdr3_nt: TGTTCCAGCAGCTTAGAAGACAGGGCCAATGAGCAGTTCTTC
j_call: TRBJ2-7; clone_size: .; v_call: TRBV7-9; d_call: TRBD1; cdr3_aa: CASSLREGGKSEQYF; cdr3_nt: TGTGCCAGCAGCTTACGGGAAGGGGGCAAGAGCGAGCAGTACTTC
j_call: TRBJ2-1; clone_size: .; v_call: TRBV13; d_call: TRBD2; cdr3_aa: CASSLFLGTSYEQFF; cdr3_nt: TGTGCCAGCAGCTTATTTCTAGGGACTAGCTATGAGCAGTTCTTC
j_call: TRBJ2-5; clone_size: .; v_call: TRBV15; d_call: .; cdr3_aa: CATSSTKELAVAETQYF; cdr3_nt: TGTGCCACCAGCTCAACCAAGGAGCTAGCTGTGGCAGAGACCCAGTACTTC
j_call: TRBJ2-6; clone_size: .; v_call: TRBV18; d_call: .; cdr3_aa: CASSPYELVGANVLTF; cdr3_nt: TGTGCCAGCTCACCGTACGAGCTTGTGGGGGCCAACGTCCTGACTTTC
j_call: TRBJ2-7; clone_size: few; v_call: TRBV5-1; d_call: TRBD1; cdr3_aa: CASSLQGAGYEQYF; cdr3_nt: TGCGCCAGCAGCTTGCAGGGGGCAGGATACGAGCAGTACTTC
j_call: TRBJ2-7; clone_size: .; v_call: TRBV7-3; d_call: TRBD1; cdr3_aa: CASSWTPGQGYEQYF; cdr3_nt: TGTGCCAGCAGCTGGACACCGGGACAGGGATACGAGCAGTACTTC
j_call: TRBJ1-2; clone_size: .; v_call: TRBV28; d_call: .; cdr3_aa: CASSFGSGYTF; cdr3_nt: TGTGCCAGCAGTTTCGGGTCGGGCTACACCTTC
j_call: TRBJ2-2; clone_size: .; v_call: TRBV4-2; d_call: .; cdr3_aa: CASSQGASGYANTGELFF; cdr3_nt: TGTGCCAGCAGCCAAGGGGCCTCGGGGTACGCGAACACCGGGGAGCTGTTTTTT
j_call: TRBJ2-1; clone_size: few; v_call: TRBV10-3; d_call: TRBD2; cdr3_aa: CAIKGTSGRGAYNEQFF; cdr3_nt: TGTGCCATCAAAGGGACTAGCGGGAGAGGAGCCTACAATGAGCAGTTCTTC
j_call: TRBJ1-1; clone_size: .; v_call: TRBV19; d_call: TRBD1; cdr3_aa: CASSARGTGGLGAFF; cdr3_nt: TGTGCCAGTAGTGCCCGCGGGACAGGGGGCTTGGGAGCTTTCTTT
j_call: TRBJ1-2; clone_size: .; v_call: TRBV6-5; d_call: TRBD1; cdr3_aa: CASSYSRPTGSGYTF; cdr3_nt: TGTGCCAGCAGTTACTCGAGGCCGACAGGGTCTGGCTACACCTTC
j_call: TRBJ2-4; clone_size: few; v_call: TRBV9; d_call: .; cdr3_aa: CASSPAGNSQYF; cdr3_nt: TGTGCCAGCAGCCCGGCCGGGAACAGTCAGTACTTC
j_call: TRBJ2-5; clone_size: .; v_call: TRBV12-5; d_call: .; cdr3_aa: CASGRHGLGETQYF; cdr3_nt: TGTGCTAGTGGCAGGCATGGACTCGGGGAGACCCAGTACTTC
j_call: TRBJ1-1; clone_size: .; v_call: TRBV11-3; d_call: .; cdr3_aa: CASSLWGGKNTEAFF; cdr3_nt: TGTGCCAGCAGCTTATGGGGAGGGAAGAACACTGAAGCTTTCTTT
j_call: TRBJ2-3; clone_size: few; v_call: TRBV4-1; d_call: TRBD2; cdr3_aa: CASSQAAGGVGDTQYF; cdr3_nt: TGCGCCAGCAGCCAAGCGGCGGGAGGGGTCGGAGATACGCAGTATTTT
j_call: TRBJ1-5; clone_size: .; v_call: TRBV18; d_call: TRBD1; cdr3_aa: CASSPGTGGRNQPQHF; cdr3_nt: TGTGCCAGCTCCCCCGGGACAGGGGGCCGCAATCAGCCCCAGCATTTT
j_call: TRBJ2-3; clone_size: .; v_call: TRBV7-3; d_call: TRBD2; cdr3_aa: CASSQTSGRAPDTQYF; cdr3_nt: TGTGCCAGCAGCCAAACTAGCGGGAGGGCCCCAGATACGCAGTATTTT
j_call: TRBJ2-2; clone_size: .; v_call: TRBV27; d_call: TRBD2; cdr3_aa: CASSSPRTSGNTGELFF; cdr3_nt: TGTGCCAGCAGTTCACCTCGGACTAGCGGGAACACCGGGGAGCTGTTTTTT
j_call: TRBJ1-2; clone_size: .; v_call: TRBV7-2; d_call: .; cdr3_aa: CASSQARRSRVNYGYTF; cdr3_nt: TGTGCCAGCAGCCAGGCCCGTCGATCGCGGGTGAACTATGGCTACACCTTC
j_call: TRBJ2-4; clone_size: .; v_call: TRBV2; d_call: .; cdr3_aa: CASSEVADLAKNIQYF; cdr3_nt: TGTGCCAGCAGTGAAGTAGCGGATCTAGCCAAAAACATTCAGTACTTC
j_call: TRBJ1-2; clone_size: .; v_call: TRBV21-1; d_call: .; cdr3_aa: CPRPDRDRGGYTF; cdr3_nt: TGTCCTAGACCCGACAGGGATCGTGGGGGCTACACCTTC
j_call: TRBJ1-1; clone_size: .; v_call: TRBV28; d_call: TRBD1; cdr3_aa: CASSYSLGQGAKTEAFF; cdr3_nt: TGTGCCAGCAGTTACAGCCTGGGACAGGGGGCAAAGACTGAAGCTTTCTTT
j_call: TRBJ1-4; clone_size: .; v_call: TRBV18; d_call: .; cdr3_aa: CASSPAQAGEKLFF; cdr3_nt: TGTGCCAGCTCACCAGCCCAGGCTGGTGAAAAACTGTTTTTT
j_call: TRBJ1-6; clone_size: .; v_call: TRBV9; d_call: .; cdr3_aa: CASSARPGSGNSPLHF; cdr3_nt: TGTGCCAGCAGCGCGCGCCCGGGAAGCGGGAATTCACCCCTCCACTTT
j_call: TRBJ2-4; clone_size: .; v_call: TRBV30; d_call: TRBD2; cdr3_aa: CAWSVPGLAKNSQYF; cdr3_nt: TGTGCCTGGAGTGTACCAGGACTAGCCAAAAACAGTCAGTACTTC
j_call: TRBJ1-1; clone_size: few; v_call: TRBV27; d_call: .; cdr3_aa: CASRSVLDTEAFF; cdr3_nt: TGTGCCAGCAGATCCGTGTTAGACACTGAAGCTTTCTTT
j_call: TRBJ2-2; clone_size: .; v_call: TRBV4-2; d_call: .; cdr3_aa: CASSQDSGDGGELFF; cdr3_nt: TGTGCCAGCAGCCAAGATTCGGGGGATGGTGGGGAGCTGTTTTTT